This T cell receptor (beta chain) was identified in a study of shared clonotypes between healthy human individuals. Findings and caveats of the study: With few donors, the genetic and exposure-history diversity represented was limited.

With 8 bases removed from V and 1 base from J, the gap between germline ends came to 9 bases. The CDR3 contains 12 residues. CDR1 is MNHEY, CDR2 SVGAGI, per germline. As for this clone: Its specificity is not known.

The assay was immunoSEQ multiplex PCR, and TCRdb's table has in-frame clones only and misses some. This sample has roughly 1.5 million clones, with nearly 99% found just once. Splitting of CD4+ cells produced CD45RA+ naive and CD45RA-negative memory subsets. J is TRBJ2-7 and V is TRBV6-5; perhaps D is TRBD1 or TRBD2 (5 bases each). What was sequenced was naive CD4+ T cells sorted from blood. Subset of the sample: CD45RA+ positively selected. The origin of this receptor is a man aged 25-40 years in good health. CDR3 in amino acids: CASGDGSYEQYF. The CDR3 coding sequence is TGTGCCAGCGGGGACGGATCCTACGAGCAGTACTTC.